These 17 T cell receptor beta chains originate from one sample sequenced in a study of blood T cell repertoires in COVID-19. Data came from immunoSEQ multiplex PCR; TCRdb stores just in-frame clones and leaves some out. Found here are some 100,000 clones, 60% to 85% of them singletons; the top ten hold roughly 6.2%. Sequencing was performed on peripheral blood. The receptors here all came from a man between 65 and 85 years old with acute or convalescent COVID-19.

The chain is built from TRBV19 and TRBJ2-1; D is possibly TRBD2 (5 bases). Between the trimmed V and J ends, which lost 5 bases and 7 bases, there was a span of 21 bases. Germline V gives CDR1 LNHDA, CDR2 SQIVND (reference sequence). There are 16 residues in the CDR3. This CDR3 is CASSPRGAGGINEQFF. CDR3 DNA sequence: TGTGCCAGTAGTCCCCGAGGCGCTGGAGGTATAAATGAGCAGTTCTTC.

CDR3 sequence: CASRPRGTTYEQYF. The CDR3 nucleotides are TGTGCCAGCAGACCCAGGGGGACCACCTACGAGCAGTACTTC. V usage is TRBV2 and J usage is TRBJ2-7; 7 bases are a match to TRBD1. V lost 6 bases, J lost 2 bases, and 7 bases stayed unmatched. Germline CDR1 is SNHLY and CDR2 is FYNNEI. The CDR3 has 14 residues.

The chain recombines TRBV6-6 with TRBJ2-3; TRBD2 matches at 7 bases. Germline CDR1 is MNHNY and CDR2 is SVGAGI (reference sequence). Unmatched junction bases numbered 6, after V lost 3 bases and J lost 6 bases. CDR3 length: 14 amino acids. CDR3 in DNA: TGTGCCAGCAGTTATCTCCAGGGAGGGGATACGCAGTATTTT. Translation: CASSYLQGGDTQYF.

V and J are TRBV7-9 and TRBJ2-7; D perhaps matches TRBD1 (5 bases). V was pared by 5 bases and J by 3 bases, with 14 bases between. Germline V lookup: CDR1 SEHNR, CDR2 FQNEAQ (reference sequence). The CDR3 loop spans 14 amino acids. CDR3 nucleotides: TGTGCCAGCAGCCCGGGCAGGGTAGTCTACGAGCAGTACTTC. Translation gives CASSPGRVVYEQYF.

The V call is TRBV5-1, the J call TRBJ2-3; unclear D gene. Trimming took 0 bases from V and 1 from J, leaving 12 bases between them. CDR1 is SGHRS and CDR2 is YFSETQ in the germline V gene. The CDR3 runs 16 residues. Written as DNA, the CDR3 is TGCGCCAGCAGCTTGGGAGGCACCGTGGGCACAGATACGCAGTATTTT. Translation: CASSLGGTVGTDTQYF.

V is TRBV19 and J is TRBJ1-5; D is perhaps TRBD1 (6 bases). V lost 5 bases to trimming and J lost 6 bases, with 20 bases between them. Germline V gives CDR1 LNHDA, CDR2 SQIVND (reference sequence). The CDR3 totals 16 residues. CDR3 in DNA: TGTGCCAGTAGTCCGATAGGTGGGGGGGCGGGTCAGCCCCAGCATTTT. Translating it yields CASSPIGGGAGQPQHF.

V gene TRBV5-6 combines with J gene TRBJ2-3; 9 nucleotides align to TRBD2. With 4 bases clipped from V and 1 base from J, the junction kept 10 bases outside the gene matches. The CDR3 is made up of 17 amino acids. Germline CDR1 and CDR2: SGHDT and YYEEEE. CDR3 DNA sequence: TGTGCCAGCAGCCCCTCTAGCGGGACGATACGCACAGATACGCAGTATTTT. This codes for CASSPSSGTIRTDTQYF.

In DNA form, the CDR3 reads TGTGCCAGCAGCCATTCTCCGGGACTCCGGACTGGCGAGCAGTACTTC. As protein: CASSHSPGLRTGEQYF. The V and J genes are TRBV3-1 (or the pseudogene TRBV3-2) and TRBJ2-7, with D perhaps matching TRBD2 (6 bases). CDR1 is LGHDT, CDR2 YNNKEL, per germline (reference sequence). The CDR3 consists of 16 residues. V was shortened by 3 bases and J by 6 bases, with 21 bases between the two germline ends.

The rearrangement joins TRBV19 to TRBJ1-2, with 10 bases fitting TRBD1. The J segment lost 6 bases and the V segment lost 4 bases, leaving 2 bases of the junction unmatched. CDR1 LNHDA and CDR2 SQIVND come from the germline V gene (reference sequence). CDR3 length equals 13 residues. DNA for the CDR3: TGTGCCAGTAGTACGGGACAGGGGCATGGCTACACCTTC. Translated, it gives CASSTGQGHGYTF.

The V call is TRBV5-1, the J call TRBJ2-2; D possibly corresponds to TRBD1 (7 bases). V dropped 4 bases and J dropped 4 bases, with 20 bases sitting between them. Germline V lookup: CDR1 SGHRS, CDR2 YFSETQ. This CDR3 region has 17 residues. In nucleotides, the CDR3 is TGCGCCAGCAGCAAGTTCGGAGGGGGCGTCGGCACCGGGGAGCTGTTTTTT. It encodes CASSKFGGGVGTGELFF. The whole variable domain, filled in from reference TRBV5-1 and TRBJ2-2, reads KAGVTQTPRYLIKTRGQQVTLSCSPISGHRSVSWYQQTPGQGLQFLFEYFSETQRNKGNFPGRFSGRQFSNSRSEMNVSTLELGDSALYLCASSKFGGGVGTGELFFGEGSRLTVL.

The chain links TRBV5-1 to TRBJ2-3, with 12 bases that match TRBD2. The length of the CDR3 is 17 residues. With V trimmed by 2 bases and J by 8 bases, 12 bases remained unmatched. Per germline, CDR1 SGHRS and CDR2 YFSETQ. CDR3 in DNA: TGCGCCAGCAGCTTAGATTCCGGGACTAGCGGGCGTGTTACGCAGTATTTT. This encodes CASSLDSGTSGRVTQYF.

The chain is built from TRBV7-5 and TRBJ2-7; TRBD2, the table's D call, lacks a check against the DNA. TRBV7-5 is a recognized pseudogene. This CDR3 has 16 amino acids. Written as DNA, the CDR3 is TGTGCCAGAAGCTTAGAGGGGGGGCTCCCTCGCGGGGAGCAGTACTTC. This encodes CARSLEGGLPRGEQYF.

This rearrangement joins TRBV28 to TRBJ1-2; D is unclear. The CDR3 totals 13 residues. CDR1 and CDR2 from the germline V gene are MDHEN and SYDVKM. Between the trimmed V and J ends, which lost 3 bases and 5 bases, there was a span of 10 bases. The CDR3 bases are TGTGCCAGCAGTTTGCGGGGTTGGTATGGCTACACCTTC. Translation: CASSLRGWYGYTF.

V usage is TRBV5-4 and J usage is TRBJ1-2; TRBD1 matches at 7 bases. Germline CDR1 reads SGHNT; CDR2 reads YYREEE (reference sequence). Trimming took 4 bases from V and 4 from J; bases not matched to a gene: 10. This CDR3 has 15 amino acids. The CDR3: CASSPTSGTAYGYTF. CDR3 nucleotides: TGTGCCAGCAGCCCAACCTCCGGGACAGCCTATGGCTACACCTTC.

The chain has TRBV2 and TRBJ2-5; D is perhaps TRBD1 (5 bases). Germline values: CDR1 SNHLY, CDR2 FYNNEI. V dropped 4 bases and J dropped 2 bases, with 8 bases sitting between them. CDR3 length equals 13 residues. CDR3 residues: CASSGRGQETQYF. The CDR3 nucleotides are TGTGCCAGCAGTGGAAGGGGACAAGAGACCCAGTACTTC.

The chain links TRBV27 to TRBJ1-2; 7 bases are a match to TRBD1. The CDR3 has 16 amino acids. The V segment lost 5 bases and the J segment 6 bases; nucleotides outside the gene matches: 15. The V gene's germline CDR1 is MNHEY and CDR2 SMNVEV (reference sequence). This CDR3 reads CASSPAPPTGVDGYTF. The CDR3 DNA sequence: TGTGCCAGCAGTCCTGCGCCCCCTACAGGGGTGGATGGCTACACCTTC.

Only a few counts were recorded for this clone. V is TRBV5-1 and J is TRBJ1-1, with 8 bases lining up with TRBD1. The V gene's germline CDR1 is SGHRS and CDR2 YFSETQ. The CDR3 contains 17 residues. Trimming cost V 4 bases and J 4 bases; bases outside gene matches: 15. CDR3 loop: CASSPMSSDRARTEAFF. In DNA form, the CDR3 reads TGCGCCAGCAGCCCAATGTCCTCGGACAGGGCGCGCACTGAAGCTTTCTTT. The full variable domain, rest sourced from reference TRBV5-1 and TRBJ1-1, is KAGVTQTPRYLIKTRGQQVTLSCSPISGHRSVSWYQQTPGQGLQFLFEYFSETQRNKGNFPGRFSGRQFSNSRSEMNVSTLELGDSALYLCASSPMSSDRARTEAFFGQGTRLTVV.